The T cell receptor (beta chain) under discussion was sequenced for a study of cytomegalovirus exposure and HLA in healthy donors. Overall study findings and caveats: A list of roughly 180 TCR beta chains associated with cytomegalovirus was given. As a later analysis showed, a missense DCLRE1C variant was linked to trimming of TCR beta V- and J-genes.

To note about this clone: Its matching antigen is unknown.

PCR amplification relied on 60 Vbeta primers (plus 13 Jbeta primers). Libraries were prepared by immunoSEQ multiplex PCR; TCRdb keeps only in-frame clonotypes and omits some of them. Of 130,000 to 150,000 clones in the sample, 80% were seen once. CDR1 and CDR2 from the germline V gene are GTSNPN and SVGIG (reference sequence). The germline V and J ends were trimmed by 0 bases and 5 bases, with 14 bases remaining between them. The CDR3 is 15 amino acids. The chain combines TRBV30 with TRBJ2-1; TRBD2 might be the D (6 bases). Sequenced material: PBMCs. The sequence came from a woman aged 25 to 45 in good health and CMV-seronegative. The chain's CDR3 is CAWSVGSSGDNEQFF. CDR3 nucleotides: TGTGCCTGGAGTGTAGGTTCGTCGGGGGACAATGAGCAGTTCTTC.